This T cell receptor beta chain is from a study of control samples from healthy donors and cancer patients. Produced via immunoSEQ multiplex PCR; TCRdb's table is partial and in-frame only. The sample has 100,000 to 150,000 clones, about 90% seen once; the top ten hold over 2.5%. The CDR3 length is 16 residues. Germline V gene sequence: CDR1 SGHTA, CDR2 FQGNSA. Between the trimmed V and J ends, which lost 3 bases and 0 bases, there was a span of 12 bases. Sequenced input: blood. V gene TRBV7-2 combines with J gene TRBJ1-3; D is perhaps TRBD1 (5 bases). This TCR was sampled from a man in his sixties in good health. CDR3 residues: CASSFSRGGSGNTIYF. As DNA, the CDR3 is TGTGCCAGCAGCTTTTCTAGGGGAGGCTCTGGAAACACCATATATTTT. Full variable domain (remainder filled in from reference TRBV7-2 and TRBJ1-3): GAGVSQSPSNKVTEKGKDVELRCDPISGHTALYWYRQSLGQGLEFLIYFQGNSAPDKSGLPSDRFSAERTGGSVSTLTIQRTQQEDSAVYLCASSFSRGGSGNTIYFGEGSWLTVV.